Presented here are 26 T cell receptor beta chains from one specimen sequenced in a study of identical twins. MiXCR, run by TCRdb on the 5' RACE reads, gives a single entry per CDR3 protein. This sample has hundreds of thousands of distinct CDR3 sequences, with over 5% found just once. Sequences were obtained from naive T cells sorted from blood. Every receptor here comes from a man aged 18 to 35 in good health.

This clonotype showed up many times. The DNA for the CDR3 is TGCAGTGCCCGGACTAGCGGGACCAGCTCCTACGAGCAGTACTTC. Its protein is CSARTSGTSSYEQYF. V usage is TRBV20-1 and J usage is TRBJ2-7, with 12 bases matching TRBD2. Germline V gene sequence: CDR1 DFQATT, CDR2 SNEGSKA (reference sequence). The CDR3 contains 15 residues. The V and J ends lost 6 bases and 0 bases, in that order; junction bases with no gene match: 6.

This CDR3 reads CASSLTGWTEAFF. The DNA of the CDR3 is TGTGCCAGCAGTTTGACAGGTTGGACTGAAGCTTTCTTT. The rearrangement uses TRBV25-1 and TRBJ1-1, with a weak D call TRBD1 (6 bases). There are 13 residues in the CDR3. Trimming took 5 bases from V and 5 from J, leaving 12 bases between them. Germline V gene sequence: CDR1 MGHDK, CDR2 SYGVNS.

This clonotype was counted ten times or more. The chain employs TRBV12-3 or TRBV12-4 and TRBJ1-6, with 9 bases identical to TRBD1. Trimming at V came to 2 bases and at J to 14 bases, leaving 22 bases not matched to a gene. The CDR3 is 19 residues long. CDR3 sequence (DNA): TGTGCCAGCAGTTTATATAAGGTTGGAAAGGGACAGGGTATGTCAGCCCTCCACTTT. Encoded protein: CASSLYKVGKGQGMSALHF.

The chain combines TRBV6-1 with TRBJ2-1; tentatively, D is TRBD1 (6 bases). V lost 7 bases and J 8 bases, leaving 15 bases between the germline ends. The CDR3 is made up of 13 amino acids. Looked up from germline, CDR1 is MNHNS and CDR2 is SASEGT. The chain's CDR3 is CASNNPGVYEQFF. CDR3 DNA: TGTGCCAGCAACAACCCAGGGGTCTATGAGCAGTTCTTC.

This clonotype was counted at least ten times. The CDR3 region has the DNA TGTGCCACCAGCAGAGTAGCGGGGGCGCAGGTTGTAAACATTCAGTACTTC. Residues: CATSRVAGAQVVNIQYF. V gene TRBV15 combines with J gene TRBJ2-4; 9 nucleotides agree with TRBD2. The CDR3 consists of 17 residues. The V gene's germline CDR1 is LNHNV and CDR2 YYDKDF (reference sequence). Trimming at V came to 1 base and at J to 6 bases, leaving 10 bases not matched to a gene.

This clonotype was picked up many times. This chain uses TRBV7-6 with TRBJ2-7; unclear D gene. The V end was cut by 5 bases, the J end by 3 bases, with 14 bases between. The length of the CDR3 is 14 residues. Germline V gene data show CDR1 as SGHVS and CDR2 as FNYEAQ. CDR3 amino acids: CASSIRTADYEQYF. The CDR3 DNA follows: TGTGCCAGCAGCATCCGGACGGCAGACTACGAGCAGTACTTC.

This clonotype was recorded many times. The chain couples TRBV20-1 to TRBJ2-1; D perhaps matches TRBD2 (5 bases). This CDR3 has 17 amino acids. V lost 0 bases and J lost 2, with 17 bases in between. Germline V gene data show CDR1 as DFQATT and CDR2 as SNEGSKA (reference sequence). CDR3 DNA: TGCAGTGCTAGAGATCTTGGCCTAGGAGCGGCCTACAATGAGCAGTTCTTC. Protein sequence: CSARDLGLGAAYNEQFF.

The chain is built from TRBV30 and TRBJ2-1, with 12 bases aligning to TRBD2. The V and J ends lost 4 bases and 7 bases, in that order; junction bases with no gene match: 8. Germline values: CDR1 GTSNPN, CDR2 SVGIG (reference sequence). The CDR3 has 15 amino acids. Here the CDR3 reads CAWINKGLAGNEQFF. The CDR3 DNA follows: TGTGCCTGGATTAACAAGGGACTAGCGGGTAATGAGCAGTTCTTC.

This clonotype has a handful of counts. CDR3 region: CASSYFGQGVYGYTF. CDR3 in DNA: TGTGCCAGCAGTTACTTCGGACAGGGGGTGTATGGCTACACCTTC. V and J are TRBV6-5 and TRBJ1-2; TRBD1 aligns across 10 bases. Germline values: CDR1 MNHEY, CDR2 SVGAGI. This CDR3 has 15 amino acids. Germline trimming cut 1 base from V and 5 bases from J; bases unmatched to any gene: 4.

This chain joins TRBV2 and TRBJ1-1, with unresolved D. Trimming took off 7 bases at V and 10 bases at J, with 10 bases between the two ends. The germline V gene encodes CDR1 SNHLY and CDR2 FYNNEI. This CDR3 has 10 residues. The CDR3 coding sequence is TGTGCCAGCACCCCTCTGCTAGCTTTCTTT. The encoded protein is CASTPLLAFF.

This clonotype occurred many times. The chain employs TRBV12-3 or TRBV12-4 and TRBJ2-1; D is possibly TRBD2 (6 bases). V gave up 7 bases and J gave up 10 bases, with 14 bases separating them. The CDR3 runs 12 residues. CDR3 sequence (DNA): TGTGCCAGCAACCCCGGGAGCCGCGAGCAGTTCTTC. This gives the protein CASNPGSREQFF.

This clonotype came up many times. The chain uses TRBV29-1 and TRBJ2-2; 11 nucleotides agree with TRBD2. Germline CDR1 is SQVTM and CDR2 is ANQGSEA. V lost 1 base, J lost 4 bases, and 11 bases stayed unmatched. The CDR3 loop spans 18 amino acids. CDR3 nucleotide sequence: TGCAGCGTTGAAGCCGGGACTAGCGGAATCTGGGGCACCGGGGAGCTGTTTTTT. It codes for CSVEAGTSGIWGTGELFF.

Many counts were recorded for this clonotype. The genes are TRBV4-1 and TRBJ2-1; D might be TRBD2 (5 bases). The germline gives CDR1 MGHRA, CDR2 YSYEKL. Trimming took off 0 bases at V and 12 bases at J, with 9 bases between the two ends. CDR3 length equals 12 residues. The CDR3 sequence is CASSQDGMGQFF. DNA for the CDR3: TGCGCCAGCAGCCAAGACGGGATGGGGCAGTTCTTC.

This clonotype was detected many times. The chain is built from TRBV12-3 or TRBV12-4 and TRBJ2-5; tentatively, D is TRBD2 (5 bases). Trimming left V 0 bases short and J 2 bases short, with 13 bases between. The CDR3 extends over 16 amino acids. In DNA, the CDR3 is TGTGCCAGCAGTTTAGCGCTAAGCGGCCTACAAGAGACCCAGTACTTC. It encodes CASSLALSGLQETQYF.

This clonotype was seen ten or more times. This rearrangement joins TRBV10-3 to TRBJ2-5, with 8 bases aligning to TRBD1. The CDR3 covers 14 residues. V was pared by 10 bases and J by 0 bases, with 7 bases of the junction left unmatched. Per the germline V gene, CDR1 is ENHRY and CDR2 is SYGVKD. The CDR3 region is CASATGEYQETQYF. The CDR3 nucleotides read TGTGCCAGCGCGACAGGGGAGTACCAAGAGACCCAGTACTTC.

This clonotype was recorded a few times. This chain connects TRBV12-3 or TRBV12-4 to TRBJ2-3; the D is unclear. V was shortened by 8 bases and J by 8 bases, with 14 bases between the two germline ends. CDR3 length: 12 residues. As DNA, the CDR3 is TGTGCCAGCGCCCCCCCACCCGGTACGCAGTATTTT. Its protein product is CASAPPPGTQYF.

This clonotype was picked up a small number of times. The chain recombines TRBV6-1 with TRBJ1-5; a possible D gene is TRBD1 (6 bases). The V end lost 6 bases, the J end lost 3 bases, and 9 bases lay between the germline ends. The CDR3 sequence is 13 residues long. CDR1 and CDR2 from the germline V gene are MNHNS and SASEGT. CDR3 region: CASRTGTNQPQHF. Here the CDR3 DNA reads TGTGCCAGCAGAACAGGGACCAATCAGCCCCAGCATTTT.

This clonotype came up many times. The chain is built from TRBV7-8 and TRBJ2-1; D is unresolved. This CDR3 has 15 amino acids. Germline V gene sequence: CDR1 SGHVS, CDR2 FQNEAQ. V was cut by 5 bases and J by 1 base, with 12 bases left in between. CDR3 in DNA: TGTGCCAGCAGCCCGACGCCGTCGTCCTACAATGAGCAGTTCTTC. Its protein product is CASSPTPSSYNEQFF.

This clonotype was seen ten or more times. V gene TRBV5-6 combines with J gene TRBJ2-7, with a weak D call TRBD1 (6 bases). CDR3 length: 15 residues. V was shortened by 2 bases and J by 4 bases, with 16 bases between the two germline ends. The germline gives CDR1 SGHDT, CDR2 YYEEEE. CDR3 in amino acids: CASSLNRAETYEQYF. DNA for the CDR3: TGTGCCAGCAGCTTAAACAGGGCCGAGACGTACGAGCAGTACTTC.

This clonotype was detected a few times. This chain links TRBV11-2 with TRBJ2-1, with 9 bases that match TRBD2. Trimming cost V 3 bases and J 7 bases; bases outside gene matches: 10. Germline V gives CDR1 SGHAT, CDR2 FQNNGV. CDR3 size: 16 residues. DNA for the CDR3: TGTGCCAGCAGCTTCACCGGGACTAGCTTCCTGAATGAGCAGTTCTTC. Translating it yields CASSFTGTSFLNEQFF.

This clonotype occurred a few times. This chain links TRBV7-2 with TRBJ2-5; weak D call: TRBD2 (5 bases). Per germline, CDR1 SGHTA and CDR2 FQGNSA. The CDR3 spans 14 residues. V was pared by 5 bases and J by 5 bases, with 15 bases between. The CDR3 sequence: CASSQRLKRETQYF. CDR3 DNA sequence: TGTGCCAGCAGCCAGCGGCTAAAAAGGGAGACCCAGTACTTC.

This clonotype was picked up many times. Written as DNA, the CDR3 is TGTGCCAGCACTTTGGCTAGCGGGAGTAGGAGCACCGGGGAGCTGTTTTTT. Amino acid sequence: CASTLASGSRSTGELFF. This chain connects TRBV27 to TRBJ2-2, with 10 bases identical to TRBD2. With 7 bases clipped from V and 4 bases from J, the junction kept 12 bases outside the gene matches. The CDR3 consists of 17 residues. Germline V CDR1 and CDR2: MNHEY, SMNVEV (reference sequence).

Many counts were recorded for this clonotype. The chain recombines TRBV5-5 with TRBJ2-2, with D uncertain. Germline values: CDR1 SGHKS, CDR2 YYEKEE (reference sequence). The V gene lost 4 bases and the J gene lost 7 bases, with 11 bases spanning the gap. The CDR3 spans 13 residues. CDR3 sequence reads: CASSAVVSGELFF. For the CDR3, the DNA is TGTGCCAGCAGCGCCGTAGTGAGCGGGGAGCTGTTTTTT.

The table lists this clonotype with many counts. CDR3 DNA sequence: TGTGCCATCAGTGAGGAGGCTAGCGGGAGGGATGAGCAGTTCTTC. It yields the protein CAISEEASGRDEQFF. This chain links TRBV10-3 with TRBJ2-1; 12 nucleotides line up with TRBD2. Per the germline V gene, CDR1 is ENHRY and CDR2 is SYGVKD. J was trimmed by 8 bases and V by 2 bases; bases with no gene match: 4. The CDR3 runs to 15 residues.

This chain uses TRBV20-1 with TRBJ2-3; D might be TRBD1 (6 bases). In germline, CDR1 is DFQATT, CDR2 SNEGSKA (reference sequence). The V gene lost 3 bases and the J gene lost 0 bases, with 13 bases spanning the gap. This CDR3 contains 15 residues. The CDR3 nucleotides read TGCAGTGCTAGCCTCTCAAGGGGGAGCACAGATACGCAGTATTTT. It codes for CSASLSRGSTDTQYF.

The chain carries TRBV4-3 and TRBJ2-3, with unresolved D. CDR1 LGHNA and CDR2 YSLEER come from the germline V gene. Trimming left V 8 bases short and J 2 bases short, with 11 bases between. This CDR3 is 13 amino acids long. The CDR3 DNA follows: TGCGCCAGCGCTAAGGGCCTCACAGATACGCAGTATTTT. Translation: CASAKGLTDTQYF.